The sequence of this T cell receptor beta chain was determined in a study of CD8 T cells in Susac syndrome. The V end was cut by 3 bases, the J end by 2 bases, with 12 bases between. CDR3 length: 15 amino acids. Looked up from germline, CDR1 is KGHDR and CDR2 is SFDVKD. Random hexamers were used to reverse transcribe the RNA input (about 0.5 to 1 ug). The CDR3 of TCR beta was amplified by immunoSEQ multiplex PCR across 54 Vbeta and 13 Jbeta. TCRdb recomputed calls from the immunoSEQ multiplex PCR reads with MiXCR, one row per CDR3 protein. The sample carries about 200,000 distinct CDR3 sequences, around nine tenths recorded once. Study-level results: The authors acknowledged that their TCR sequencing and HLA analysis involved a relatively small number of individuals.

Sequencing of TCR beta was performed on blood CD8+ and CD4+ T cells. TEMRA cells were enriched by FACS, and CD4+ and CD8+ T cells were negatively isolated. In the case of this clonotype: Its target is not known.

The receptor was isolated from a human donor with multiple sclerosis. Sequenced: CD8+ T cells from PBMCs. This chain joins TRBV24-1 and TRBJ2-5; TRBD2 might be the D (5 bases). The CDR3 coding sequence is TGTGCCACCAGTGATCGTGGACTCCAACAAGAGACCCAGTACTTC. Protein product: CATSDRGLQQETQYF.